The 20 T cell receptor beta chains below all came from one sample that was sequenced in a study of T-cell reconstitution after alpha-beta-depleted transplantation in children. The TCRbeta library incorporated unique molecular identifiers. A single record per CDR3 protein comes from TCRdb applying MiXCR to the PCR reads. This table holds about 420,000 distinct CDR3 sequences, about a sixth found once. The starting material was PBMCs, mostly from graft donor cells, obtained 360 days after TCRalphabeta/CD19-depleted stem cell transplant. These TCRs come from a boy in the first two years of life who had a stem cell transplant for Wiskott-Aldrich syndrome, so the T cells may come from the graft donor.

In this sample, this clonotype turned up many times. The CDR3 here is CASSLEVNQPQHF. The CDR3 bases are TGCGCCAGCAGCTTGGAAGTCAATCAGCCCCAGCATTTT. The chain combines TRBV5-1 with TRBJ1-5; D is ambiguous. CDR3 length: 13 amino acids. Trimming pared 0 bases from V and 3 bases from J, leaving 4 bases between. Germline V CDR1 and CDR2: SGHRS, YFSETQ.

This chain connects TRBV7-2 to TRBJ2-1; either TRBD1 or TRBD2 may fit D (5 bases each). V gave up 4 bases and J gave up 0 bases, with 10 bases separating them. This CDR3 has 15 amino acids. CDR1 SGHTA and CDR2 FQGNSA come from the germline V gene. The CDR3 nucleotides read TGTGCCAGCAGCTACGGGGCGAGCTCCTACAATGAGCAGTTCTTC. Translated: CASSYGASSYNEQFF.

This clonotype has a handful of counts. The chain recombines TRBV7-9 with TRBJ2-1; D is ambiguous. V lost 5 bases, J lost 5 bases, and 13 bases lay in between. The CDR3 spans 14 residues. Germline V gene lookup returns CDR1 SEHNR and CDR2 FQNEAQ (reference sequence). The CDR3: CASSTHVSNNEQFF. CDR3 bases: TGTGCCAGCAGCACGCACGTCTCTAACAATGAGCAGTTCTTC.

The V gene is TRBV10-3, the J gene TRBJ2-2; D is possibly TRBD2 (6 bases). This CDR3 spans 13 amino acids. Germline assignment: CDR1 ENHRY and CDR2 SYGVKD. V lost 8 bases to trimming and J lost 5 bases, with 12 bases between them. The CDR3 protein is CAIGRTFTGELFF. Here the CDR3 DNA reads TGTGCCATCGGGAGGACCTTTACCGGGGAGCTGTTTTTT.

The chain combines TRBV7-8 with TRBJ2-1; D is perhaps TRBD2 (5 bases). CDR1 is SGHVS, CDR2 FQNEAQ, per germline. Trimming pared 2 bases from V and 9 bases from J, leaving 11 bases between. This CDR3 region has 13 residues. Here the CDR3 DNA reads TGTGCCAGCAGCTTAAGGTCCCGGGGTGAGCAGTTCTTC. Translated: CASSLRSRGEQFF.

The rearrangement uses TRBV12-3 or TRBV12-4 and TRBJ2-6, with TRBD2 identical over 8 bases. Losses at the gene ends were 3 bases for V and 4 bases for J; bases not matched to a gene: 5. CDR3 length equals 16 residues. CDR3 in amino acids: CASSFGGGTGANVLTF. In DNA, the CDR3 is TGTGCCAGCAGTTTCGGGGGGGGAACAGGGGCCAACGTCCTGACTTTC.

This clonotype was detected only a few times. The chain joins TRBV2 to TRBJ2-1, with TRBD2 identical over 9 bases. The V gene's germline CDR1 is SNHLY and CDR2 FYNNEI. Trimming removed 7 bases from V and 8 bases from J; junction bases left unmatched: 9. The CDR3 is 14 residues long. The CDR3 nucleotides read TGTGCCAGCATAGGTGGACTAGCGACGGATGAGCAGTTCTTC. It specifies CASIGGLATDEQFF.

The rearrangement uses TRBV15 and TRBJ1-1, with 9 positions matching TRBD1. Trimming removed 0 bases from V and 9 bases from J; junction bases left unmatched: 2. The CDR3 is made up of 13 amino acids. Germline loops: CDR1 LNHNV, CDR2 YYDKDF (reference sequence). Here the CDR3 reads CATSREYRGQAFF. The CDR3 bases are TGTGCCACCAGCAGAGAGTACAGGGGGCAAGCTTTCTTT.

This clonotype was counted many times. V is TRBV5-6 and J is TRBJ2-1, with D unresolved. CDR1 and CDR2 from the germline V gene are SGHDT and YYEEEE. Trimming removed 4 bases at V and 7 bases at J, with 9 bases between. The length of the CDR3 is 12 residues. The CDR3 DNA is TGTGCCAGCAGCGATTACCTAAATGAGCAGTTCTTC. As protein: CASSDYLNEQFF. Full variable domain (missing parts from reference TRBV5-6 and TRBJ2-1): DAGVTQSPTHLIKTRGQQVTLRCSPKSGHDTVSWYQQALGQGPQFIFQYYEEEERQRGNFPDRFSGHQFPNYSSELNVNALLLGDSALYLCASSDYLNEQFFGPGTRLTVL.

The chain recombines TRBV10-3 with TRBJ1-4; D is perhaps TRBD1 (5 bases). Germline CDR1 ENHRY, CDR2 SYGVKD. The CDR3 totals 14 residues. V was cut by 10 bases and J by 8 bases, with 20 bases left in between. In DNA, the CDR3 is TGTGCCACCAAGACGGGGCCCCAAGGGGAAAAACTGTTTTTT. It translates to CATKTGPQGEKLFF.

The chain employs TRBV5-5 and TRBJ2-2, with TRBD2 as a possible D gene (6 bases). The V end was cut by 1 base, the J end by 1 base, with 11 bases between. The CDR3 length is 16 residues. Germline V gene sequence: CDR1 SGHKS, CDR2 YYEKEE (reference sequence). This CDR3 is CASSLWGLWNTGELFF. The CDR3 DNA sequence: TGTGCCAGCAGCTTGTGGGGACTTTGGAACACCGGGGAGCTGTTTTTT.

This clonotype was detected a few times. The chain recombines TRBV4-2 with TRBJ2-1; maybe TRBD1 (5 bases). Germline V CDR1 and CDR2: LGHNA, YNFKEQ. The CDR3 has 16 amino acids. Between the trimmed V and J ends, which lost 4 bases and 0 bases, there was a span of 13 bases. The CDR3 protein is CASSLSLGPSYNEQFF. The DNA for the CDR3 is TGTGCCAGCAGCCTATCCCTGGGGCCCTCCTACAATGAGCAGTTCTTC.

The CDR3 spells CSALGTAGYYEQYF. In nucleotides, the CDR3 is TGCAGTGCGCTCGGGACAGCAGGTTACTACGAGCAGTACTTC. The V call is TRBV20-1, the J call TRBJ2-7; 7 bases line up with TRBD1. Per the germline V gene, CDR1 is DFQATT and CDR2 is SNEGSKA (reference sequence). With V trimmed by 6 bases and J by 3 bases, 11 bases remained unmatched. CDR3 size: 14 residues.

V gene TRBV4-3 combines with J gene TRBJ2-6, with no clear D. Germline V gene lookup returns CDR1 LGHNA and CDR2 YSLEER. The CDR3 has 19 residues. V lost 0 bases and J lost 0, with 15 bases in between. CDR3 sequence reads: CASSQESPVFYSGANVLTF. The CDR3 DNA is TGCGCCAGCAGCCAAGAATCCCCCGTTTTCTACTCTGGGGCCAACGTCCTGACTTTC.

This clonotype was picked up a small number of times. The V gene is TRBV27, the J gene TRBJ2-3; perhaps TRBD1 as D (5 bases). Trimming cost V 5 bases and J 1 base, with 13 bases left between them. Germline CDR1 is MNHEY and CDR2 is SMNVEV (reference sequence). The CDR3 sequence is 15 residues long. The CDR3 DNA is TGTGCCAGCAGTCCCTGGGGCTTCGGCACAGATACGCAGTATTTT. Protein: CASSPWGFGTDTQYF.

The chain carries TRBV3-1 and TRBJ2-3; the match to TRBD2 covers 12 bases. The CDR3 loop spans 20 amino acids. CDR1 and CDR2 from the germline V gene are LGHDT and YNNKEL (reference sequence). V gave up 0 bases and J gave up 1 base; unmatched junction bases: 11. The CDR3 loop is CASSQEIWLAGGPGTDTQYF. CDR3 sequence (DNA): TGTGCCAGCAGCCAAGAGATCTGGCTAGCGGGGGGGCCCGGCACAGATACGCAGTATTTT.

This clonotype appeared a few times. The chain employs TRBV30 and TRBJ2-2, with 8 bases fitting TRBD1. The ends lost 0 bases at V and 9 bases at J; junction bases unmatched: 15. The CDR3 has 17 residues. Germline CDR1 GTSNPN, CDR2 SVGIG (reference sequence). In nucleotides, the CDR3 is TGTGCCTGGAGTGTACAGAGGGACAGGCATGAGTACCGGGAGCTGTTTTTT. Its protein is CAWSVQRDRHEYRELFF.

This clonotype has more than one count but fewer than ten. The gene calls are TRBV7-7 and TRBJ2-1; TRBD2 aligns across 10 bases. V lost 1 base to trimming and J lost 10 bases; unmatched junction nucleotides: 10. Per the germline V gene, CDR1 is SSHAT and CDR2 is FNYEAQ (reference sequence). The CDR3 is made up of 16 amino acids. The CDR3 nucleotides are TGTGCCAGCAGCTTAGACCTAGCGGGAGTAGGGGGAGAGCAGTTCTTC. Protein sequence: CASSLDLAGVGGEQFF.

The chain has TRBV6-2 or TRBV6-3 and TRBJ2-1, with 11 bases identical to TRBD2. CDR1 is MNHEY, CDR2 SVGEGT, per germline. The CDR3 runs to 13 residues. The V segment lost 5 bases and the J segment 9 bases; nucleotides outside the gene matches: 3. The DNA for the CDR3 is TGTGCCAGCAGTCAGGGACTAGCGGCTGAGCAGTTCTTC. Amino acids: CASSQGLAAEQFF.

V and J are TRBV9 and TRBJ1-2; possibly TRBD1 for D (5 bases). Germline V gene lookup returns CDR1 SGDLS and CDR2 YYNGEE. With 4 bases removed from V and 0 bases from J, the gap between germline ends came to 13 bases. CDR3 length: 15 residues. CDR3 loop: CASSRGPGANYGYTF. DNA for the CDR3: TGTGCCAGCAGCCGGGGACCTGGGGCTAACTATGGCTACACCTTC.